The 27 T cell receptor beta chains presented below share a single source sample, sequenced in a study of blood T cells in healthy people across ages. PCR was performed a second time for roughly 7 to 12 cycles using a sample-barcoded 5' primer and a J-beta primer mix. TCRdb re-called the 5' RACE reads through MiXCR, storing one row per CDR3 protein. Found here are about 800,000 distinct CDR3 sequences, 35% to 60% of them singletons; the top ten hold over 15%. Sequenced sample: blood. These receptors were collected from an older man in good health.

This clonotype appeared many times. The chain recombines TRBV12-3 or TRBV12-4 with TRBJ2-5; TRBD1 agrees at 7 bases. V dropped 5 bases and J dropped 2; count of bases not matched to a gene: 5. This CDR3 has 14 amino acids. In DNA, the CDR3 is TGTGCCAGCAGTCCCGGACAGGCTCAAGAGACCCAGTACTTC. Protein: CASSPGQAQETQYF.

The rearrangement links TRBV29-1 to TRBJ2-7; 11 positions agree with TRBD2. This CDR3 has 14 amino acids. CDR1 SQVTM and CDR2 ANQGSEA come from the germline V gene. Trimming took 4 bases from V and 6 from J; bases not matched to a gene: 8. The CDR3 protein is CSVVTLAGDREQYF. Written as DNA, the CDR3 is TGCAGCGTTGTAACACTAGCGGGAGATCGCGAGCAGTACTTC.

The chain combines TRBV4-3 with TRBJ2-1, with TRBD2 as a possible D gene (5 bases). Germline CDR1 reads LGHNA; CDR2 reads YSLEER. The V end was cut by 0 bases, the J end by 4 bases, with 10 bases between. The CDR3 totals 15 residues. For the CDR3, the DNA is TGCGCCAGCAGCCAAGAACGCGGGCCTTACAATGAGCAGTTCTTC. Translating gives CASSQERGPYNEQFF.

In this sample, this clonotype turned up many times. DNA for the CDR3: TGTGCCAGCAGCGGACAGGGGGCTGGCTATGGCTACACCTTC. It translates to CASSGQGAGYGYTF. This chain connects TRBV9 to TRBJ1-2; TRBD1 matches 10 bases. CDR1 is SGDLS, CDR2 YYNGEE, per germline. Trimming took 3 bases from V and 4 from J; bases not matched to a gene: 3. This CDR3 is 14 amino acids long. Full variable domain (outside the CDR3, taken from reference TRBV9 and TRBJ1-2): DSGVTQTPKHLITATGQRVTLRCSPRSGDLSVYWYQQSLDQGLQFLIQYYNGEERAKGNILERFSAQQFPDLHSELNLSSLELGDSALYFCASSGQGAGYGYTFGSGTRLTVV.

The rearrangement joins TRBV5-1 to TRBJ2-7, with 11 bases fitting TRBD1. With 4 bases clipped from V and 6 bases from J, the junction kept 15 bases outside the gene matches. From germline, CDR1 is SGHRS and CDR2 YFSETQ. This CDR3 spans 17 amino acids. The CDR3 loop is CASSSAWGQGGTSEQYF. The CDR3 bases are TGCGCCAGCAGCAGTGCCTGGGGACAGGGGGGAACGAGCGAGCAGTACTTC.

The CDR3 DNA reads TGTGCCAGCAGCCAAGCCGGACTAGCGGGAGCCAATGAGCAGTTCTTC. It encodes CASSQAGLAGANEQFF. V and J are TRBV14 and TRBJ2-1, with 13 bases identical to TRBD2. V shed 1 base and J 6 bases; nucleotides not matched to a gene: 3. CDR1 SGHDN and CDR2 FVKESK come from the germline V gene. The CDR3 sequence is 16 residues long.

The rearrangement joins TRBV29-1 to TRBJ2-4; no reliable D call. V lost 0 bases and J lost 9, with 3 bases in between. CDR1 and CDR2 (germline): SQVTM, ANQGSEA. The CDR3 has 10 amino acids. The CDR3 spells CSVEDGIQYF. In DNA, the CDR3 is TGCAGCGTTGAAGACGGCATTCAGTACTTC.

At least ten counts were recorded for this clonotype. A clone one base away is much larger, so this may be a read error. V is TRBV4-2 and J is TRBJ2-1, with 8 bases matching TRBD1. With V trimmed by 5 bases and J by 8 bases, 11 bases remained unmatched. The CDR3 spans 15 residues. Per germline, CDR1 LGHNA and CDR2 YNFKEQ. CDR3 region: CASSCGAGGGDEQFF. The CDR3 DNA reads TGTGCCAGCAGCTGCGGGGCAGGGGGCGGCGATGAGCAGTTCTTC.

This chain connects TRBV29-1 to TRBJ2-5; 8 bases match TRBD1. The CDR3 is 16 residues long. From germline, CDR1 is SQVTM and CDR2 ANQGSEA. Trimming at V came to 4 bases and at J to 2 bases, leaving 12 bases not matched to a gene. The CDR3 here is CSVVEMGRGRQETQYF. The DNA of the CDR3 is TGCAGCGTTGTCGAGATGGGCAGGGGGCGTCAAGAGACCCAGTACTTC.

This chain uses TRBV20-1 with TRBJ1-1; D may be TRBD1 (6 bases). Germline V gene sequence: CDR1 DFQATT, CDR2 SNEGSKA (reference sequence). V lost 3 bases, J lost 5 bases, and 22 bases lay in between. This CDR3 has 16 residues. The CDR3 is CSASSHFSQGLTEAFF. The CDR3 nucleotides read TGCAGTGCTAGTTCCCATTTTAGCCAGGGGCTAACTGAAGCTTTCTTT.

The CDR3 region is CASSLGQPLGYTF. The CDR3 DNA is TGTGCCAGCAGTTTGGGGCAGCCTTTGGGCTACACCTTC. The V call is TRBV28, the J call TRBJ1-2, with D tentatively TRBD1 (5 bases). Germline V gives CDR1 MDHEN, CDR2 SYDVKM. The CDR3 runs 13 residues. V dropped 3 bases and J dropped 8 bases, with 13 bases sitting between them.

The genes are TRBV2 and TRBJ1-4; no clear D gene. The CDR3 is 15 residues long. The germline V and J ends were trimmed by 4 bases and 5 bases, with 14 bases remaining between them. CDR1 SNHLY and CDR2 FYNNEI come from the germline V gene. CDR3 residues: CASSATRASNEKLFF. The CDR3 bases are TGTGCCAGCAGTGCAACGAGAGCGTCGAATGAAAAACTGTTTTTT. Full variable domain (outside the CDR3, taken from reference TRBV2 and TRBJ1-4): EPEVTQTPSHQVTQMGQEVILRCVPISNHLYFYWYRQILGQKVEFLVSFYNNEISEKSEIFDDQFSVERPDGSNFTLKIRSTKLEDSAMYFCASSATRASNEKLFFGSGTQLSVL.

This clonotype was seen only once. The chain couples TRBV7-9 to TRBJ1-1; D is unclear. V was pared by 2 bases and J by 1 base, with 17 bases between. This CDR3 is 17 amino acids long. Per the germline V gene, CDR1 is SEHNR and CDR2 is FQNEAQ (reference sequence). The CDR3 region is CASSLSADRAKNTEAFF. The CDR3 nucleotides are TGTGCCAGCAGCTTATCGGCCGATAGAGCCAAGAACACTGAAGCTTTCTTT. Filled out from reference TRBV7-9 and TRBJ1-1, the complete variable domain reads DTGVSQNPRHKITKRGQNVTFRCDPISEHNRLYWYRQTLGQGPEFLTYFQNEAQLEKSRLLSDRFSAERPKGSFSTLEIQRTEQGDSAMYLCASSLSADRAKNTEAFFGQGTRLTVV.

V usage is TRBV7-3 and J usage is TRBJ2-1, with D perhaps given as TRBD1 or TRBD2 (5 bases each). The germline CDR1 and CDR2 sequences are SGHTA and FQGTGA. CDR3 size: 15 residues. The V gene lost 3 bases and the J gene lost 5 bases, with 14 bases spanning the gap. This CDR3 reads CASSLGPTSNNEQFF. The CDR3 coding sequence is TGTGCCAGCAGCTTGGGGCCAACTAGTAACAATGAGCAGTTCTTC.

This clonotype was recorded many times. The rearrangement uses TRBV27 and TRBJ2-7; weak D call: TRBD2 (7 bases). V dropped 2 bases and J dropped 3 bases, with 29 bases sitting between them. The CDR3 loop spans 20 amino acids. Germline loops: CDR1 MNHEY, CDR2 SMNVEV (reference sequence). CDR3: CASSLREPGRGASGYYEQYF. CDR3 sequence (DNA): TGTGCCAGCAGTTTACGCGAACCGGGACGGGGGGCTAGCGGCTACTACGAGCAGTACTTC.

This clonotype appeared many times. This chain uses TRBV20-1 with TRBJ1-2, with D unresolved. V lost 2 bases to trimming and J lost 2 bases, with 3 bases between them. The CDR3 contains 11 residues. Germline lookup yields CDR1 DFQATT and CDR2 SNEGSKA (reference sequence). The CDR3, as DNA: TGCAGTGCTAGACGAAACTATGGCTACACCTTC. It translates to CSARRNYGYTF.

This clonotype was counted a few times. The CDR3 loop reads CASSYGRTGDYEQYF. The DNA for the CDR3 is TGTGCCAGCAGTTACGGAAGGACAGGGGACTACGAGCAGTACTTC. The chain couples TRBV6-6 to TRBJ2-7; 9 bases agree with TRBD1. Per the germline V gene, CDR1 is MNHNY and CDR2 is SVGAGI (reference sequence). CDR3 length: 15 amino acids. With 2 bases clipped from V and 3 bases from J, the junction kept 5 bases outside the gene matches.

The genes are TRBV7-8 and TRBJ2-7; the D gene could be TRBD1 or TRBD2 (5 bases each). V was trimmed by 5 bases and J by 10 bases, leaving 18 bases between them. Germline CDR1 reads SGHVS; CDR2 reads FQNEAQ. The CDR3 length is 13 residues. This chain's CDR3 is CASSEGRLEVQYF. CDR3 nucleotide sequence: TGTGCCAGCAGCGAGGGACGGCTAGAAGTCCAGTACTTC. Supplemented by reference TRBV7-8 and TRBJ2-7, the full variable domain reads GAGVSQSPRYKVAKRGQDVALRCDPISGHVSLFWYQQALGQGPEFLTYFQNEAQLDKSGLPSDRFFAERPEGSVSTLKIQRTQQEDSAVYLCASSEGRLEVQYFGPGTRLTVT.

The chain uses TRBV5-1 and TRBJ1-4; 10 nucleotides agree with TRBD1. This CDR3 spans 14 amino acids. V lost 5 bases, J lost 6 bases, and 4 bases stayed unmatched. CDR1 and CDR2 from the germline V gene are SGHRS and YFSETQ. CDR3 sequence (DNA): TGCGCCAGCAGGATGACAGGGGGCGATGAAAAACTGTTTTTT. Its translation is CASRMTGGDEKLFF.

A single count supports this clonotype. This may be a read error: a much more frequent sequence differs by one nucleotide. The chain has TRBV2 and TRBJ2-1; no clear D gene. The CDR3 has 14 residues. In germline, CDR1 is SNHLY, CDR2 FYNNEI. Trimming stripped 1 base from V and 8 bases from J, with 12 bases between. CDR3 nucleotides: TGTGCCAGCAGTGAAGGGTCCACCGCGGATGAGCAGTTCTTC. Translation: CASSEGSTADEQFF.

This chain connects TRBV6-2 or TRBV6-3 to TRBJ1-3; unclear D gene. V lost 2 bases, J lost 0 bases, and 8 bases lay in between. The CDR3 length is 15 residues. Germline V gives CDR1 MNHEY, CDR2 SVGEGT. In nucleotides, the CDR3 is TGTGCCAGCAGTTACGCAATGAGCTCTGGAAACACCATATATTTT. Its protein is CASSYAMSSGNTIYF.

The chain carries TRBV12-3 or TRBV12-4 and TRBJ1-5; maybe TRBD1 (6 bases). The CDR3 runs 13 residues. V lost 2 bases, J lost 7 bases, and 9 bases lay in between. Written as DNA, the CDR3 is TGTGCCAGCAGTTTAACAGGGAGGCAGCCCCAGCATTTT. It encodes CASSLTGRQPQHF.

This clonotype has at least ten counts. The chain carries TRBV10-3 and TRBJ2-1, with D maybe TRBD2 (6 bases). The CDR3 sequence is 14 residues long. Germline CDR1 is ENHRY and CDR2 is SYGVKD. V was shortened by 10 bases and J by 4 bases, with 17 bases between the two germline ends. The CDR3 sequence: CATAPGLLYNEQFF. In DNA form, the CDR3 reads TGTGCCACCGCACCGGGACTCCTTTACAATGAGCAGTTCTTC.

This clonotype was counted a few times. This rearrangement joins TRBV5-1 to TRBJ2-7; possibly TRBD1 or TRBD2 for D (6 bases each). Germline values: CDR1 SGHRS, CDR2 YFSETQ. This CDR3 spans 12 amino acids. Trimming took off 2 bases at V and 6 bases at J, with 9 bases between the two ends. The CDR3 sequence is CASSFGGLEQYF. The CDR3 DNA reads TGCGCCAGCAGCTTTGGGGGGCTCGAGCAGTACTTC.

V is TRBV28 and J is TRBJ1-3; D remains ambiguous. This CDR3 region has 15 residues. Looked up from germline, CDR1 is MDHEN and CDR2 is SYDVKM. Trimming cost V 7 bases and J 1 base, with 14 bases left between them. CDR3 in amino acids: CASTAPWESGNTIYF. CDR3 nucleotides: TGTGCCAGCACCGCCCCCTGGGAATCTGGAAACACCATATATTTT.

Many counts were recorded for this clonotype. The gene calls are TRBV28 and TRBJ1-5, with no clear D. Germline values: CDR1 MDHEN, CDR2 SYDVKM. The CDR3 runs 15 residues. V was cut by 4 bases and J by 5 bases, with 15 bases left in between. The CDR3 here is CASSSLDRVYQPQHF. DNA of the CDR3: TGTGCCAGCAGTTCCCTTGATAGGGTTTATCAGCCCCAGCATTTT.

This chain uses TRBV5-6 with TRBJ2-3; D is uncertain. Germline-derived CDR1 and CDR2 are SGHDT and YYEEEE. The CDR3 is 15 residues long. V was clipped by 3 bases and J by 4 bases, with 15 bases between them. The CDR3 reads CASSSLKGSPDTQYF. The CDR3 region has the DNA TGTGCCAGCAGCTCCCTCAAGGGATCGCCAGATACGCAGTATTTT.